This TCR beta chain was profiled in a study of post-analysis software for immune sequencing data. Looking at the study overall: Courses of disease covered relapsing-remitting, secondary progressive and progressive-relapsing multiple sclerosis.

Germline lookup yields CDR1 SGHRS and CDR2 YFSETQ. The V gene end was trimmed by 1 base and the J gene end by 3 bases; junction bases not matched to a gene: 7. The CDR3 consists of 16 residues. General study points: Controls significantly exceeded multiple sclerosis patients in normalized Chao1 diversity. Four or five TRBV segments (TRBV5-6, TRBV5-1 and TRBV20-1 among them) occurred more frequently in patients than in controls.

cDNA libraries of TCR beta carried unique molecular identifiers. T cells, about 0.95 to 10 million of them, yielded some 500,000 cDNA molecules. TCRdb reprocessed the PCR reads with MiXCR, giving one entry per CDR3 protein. Of 700,000 to 800,000 distinct CDR3 sequences listed, about 27% are singletons. Regarding this clonotype: Its antigen is unknown.

The chain uses TRBV5-1 and TRBJ2-3, with 8 bases aligning to TRBD2. Sequencing was performed on blood. The receptor comes from a girl between 10 and 17 years old with multiple sclerosis. The CDR3 nucleotides read TGCGCCAGCAGCTTGAAGGTGGCTAGCGGGACAGATACGCAGTATTTT. Encoded protein: CASSLKVASGTDTQYF.